This T cell receptor beta chain was identified in a study of identical twins. Study observations and caveats: Models predicted too little out-of-frame TCR alpha sharing in monozygotic twins.

Template switching supplied a universal primer site; unique molecular identifiers were carried on the cDNA. TCRdb independently ran MiXCR on the 5' RACE reads; one entry per CDR3 protein. The sample includes approximately 1.8 million distinct CDR3 sequences, around 33% seen only once; the top ten take more than 0.25%. This clonotype was counted between two and nine times. Its antigen is not known. Sequencing input: cord blood. The TCR originated in a newborn girl in good health.

CDR3: CASSRSRESGANVLTF. In DNA, the CDR3 is TGTGCCAGCTCACGGAGTAGGGAGTCTGGGGCCAACGTCCTGACTTTC. The chain links TRBV18 to TRBJ2-6, with D tentatively TRBD2 (5 bases). This CDR3 contains 16 residues. Germline V gene sequence: CDR1 KGHSH, CDR2 LQKENI. Between the trimmed V and J ends, which lost 4 bases and 1 base, there was a span of 11 bases.